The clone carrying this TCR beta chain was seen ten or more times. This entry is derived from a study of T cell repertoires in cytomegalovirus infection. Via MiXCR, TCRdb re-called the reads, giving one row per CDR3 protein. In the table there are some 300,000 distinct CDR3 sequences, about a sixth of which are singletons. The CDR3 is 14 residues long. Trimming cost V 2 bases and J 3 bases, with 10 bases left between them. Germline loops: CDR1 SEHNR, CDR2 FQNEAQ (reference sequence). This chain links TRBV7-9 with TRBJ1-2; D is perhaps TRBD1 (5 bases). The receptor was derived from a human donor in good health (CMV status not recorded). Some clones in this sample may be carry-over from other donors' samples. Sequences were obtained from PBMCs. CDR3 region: CASSLLGEDYGYTF. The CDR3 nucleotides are TGTGCCAGCAGCTTACTAGGGGAGGACTATGGCTACACCTTC. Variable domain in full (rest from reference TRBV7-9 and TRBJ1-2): DTGVSQNPRHKITKRGQNVTFRCDPISEHNRLYWYRQTLGQGPEFLTYFQNEAQLEKSRLLSDRFSAERPKGSFSTLEIQRTEQGDSAMYLCASSLLGEDYGYTFGSGTRLTVV.